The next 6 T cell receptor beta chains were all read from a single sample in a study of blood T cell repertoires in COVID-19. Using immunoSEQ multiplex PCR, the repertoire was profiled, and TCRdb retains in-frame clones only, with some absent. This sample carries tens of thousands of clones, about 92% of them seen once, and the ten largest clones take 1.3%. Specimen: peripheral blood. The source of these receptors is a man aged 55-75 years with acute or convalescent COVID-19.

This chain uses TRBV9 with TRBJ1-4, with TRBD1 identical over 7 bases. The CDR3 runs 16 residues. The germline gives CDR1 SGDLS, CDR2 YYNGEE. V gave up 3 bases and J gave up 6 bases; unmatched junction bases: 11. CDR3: CASSAGPGTEHEKLFF. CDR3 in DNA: TGTGCCAGCAGCGCGGGACCCGGGACAGAACATGAAAAACTGTTTTTT.

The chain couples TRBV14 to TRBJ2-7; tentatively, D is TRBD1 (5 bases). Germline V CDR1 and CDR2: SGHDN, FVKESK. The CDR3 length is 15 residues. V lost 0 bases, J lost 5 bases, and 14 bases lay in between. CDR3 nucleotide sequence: TGTGCCAGCAGCCAAGATCTGAGCAGGGTAGACGAGCAGTACTTC. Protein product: CASSQDLSRVDEQYF.

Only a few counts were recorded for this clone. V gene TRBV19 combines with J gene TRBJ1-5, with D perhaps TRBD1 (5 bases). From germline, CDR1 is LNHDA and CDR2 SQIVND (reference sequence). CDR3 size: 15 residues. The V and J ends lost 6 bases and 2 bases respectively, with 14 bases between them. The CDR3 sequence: CASRNLGGGNQPQHF. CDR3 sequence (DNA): TGTGCCAGTAGGAATCTCGGGGGAGGCAATCAGCCCCAGCATTTT.

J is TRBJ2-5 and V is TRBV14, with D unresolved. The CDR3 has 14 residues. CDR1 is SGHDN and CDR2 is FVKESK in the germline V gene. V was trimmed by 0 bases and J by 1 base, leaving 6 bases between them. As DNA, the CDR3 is TGTGCCAGCAGCCAAGAATCGGTCCAAGAGACCCAGTACTTC. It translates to CASSQESVQETQYF.

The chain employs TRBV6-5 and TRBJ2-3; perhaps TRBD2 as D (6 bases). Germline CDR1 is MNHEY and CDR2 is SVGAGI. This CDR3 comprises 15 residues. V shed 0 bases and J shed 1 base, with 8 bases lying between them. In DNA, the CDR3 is TGTGCCAGCAGTTACTCAGGGGAGGGCACAGATACGCAGTATTTT. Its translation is CASSYSGEGTDTQYF.

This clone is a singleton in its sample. The CDR3 loop reads CAISATGDGYTF. The CDR3 DNA is TGTGCCATCAGTGCCACAGGGGACGGCTACACCTTC. The rearrangement uses TRBV10-3 and TRBJ1-2; 7 bases line up with TRBD1. The trim removed 4 bases at V and 8 bases at J, leaving 4 bases unmatched. Germline V gene lookup returns CDR1 ENHRY and CDR2 SYGVKD. This CDR3 spans 12 amino acids.